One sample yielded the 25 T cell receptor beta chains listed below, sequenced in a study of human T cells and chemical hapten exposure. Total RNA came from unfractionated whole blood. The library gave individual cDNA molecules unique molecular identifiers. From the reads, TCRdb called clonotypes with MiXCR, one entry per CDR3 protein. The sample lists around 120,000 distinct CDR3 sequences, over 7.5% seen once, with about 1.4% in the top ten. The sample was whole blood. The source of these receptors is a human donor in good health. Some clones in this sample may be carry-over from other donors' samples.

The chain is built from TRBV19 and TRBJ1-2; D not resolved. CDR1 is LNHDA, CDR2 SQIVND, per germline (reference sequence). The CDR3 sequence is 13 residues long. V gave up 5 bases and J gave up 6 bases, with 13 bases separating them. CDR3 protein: CASSPRVGNGYTF. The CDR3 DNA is TGTGCCAGTAGTCCCCGGGTAGGGAATGGCTACACCTTC.

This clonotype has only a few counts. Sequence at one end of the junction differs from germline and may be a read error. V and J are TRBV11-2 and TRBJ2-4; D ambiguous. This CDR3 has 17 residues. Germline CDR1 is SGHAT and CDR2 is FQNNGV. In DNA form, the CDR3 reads TGTGCCAGCACCTTAATCGATGTACGCCTAGCCAAAAACATTCAGTACTTC. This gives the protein CASTLIDVRLAKNIQYF.

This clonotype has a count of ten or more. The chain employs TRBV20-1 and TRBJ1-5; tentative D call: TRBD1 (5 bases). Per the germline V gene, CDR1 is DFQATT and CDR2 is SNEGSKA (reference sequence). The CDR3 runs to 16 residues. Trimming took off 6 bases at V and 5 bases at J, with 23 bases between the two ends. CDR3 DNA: TGCAGTGCCCGGGACCCGTTGGCAGGGTATGATCAGCCCCAGCATTTT. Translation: CSARDPLAGYDQPQHF.

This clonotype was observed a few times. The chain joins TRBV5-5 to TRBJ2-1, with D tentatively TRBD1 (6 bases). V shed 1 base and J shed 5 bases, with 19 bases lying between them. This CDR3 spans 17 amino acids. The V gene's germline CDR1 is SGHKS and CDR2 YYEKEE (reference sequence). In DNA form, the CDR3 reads TGTGCCAGCAGCTTGCCCACCACAGGGCTACCAAACAATGAGCAGTTCTTC. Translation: CASSLPTTGLPNNEQFF.

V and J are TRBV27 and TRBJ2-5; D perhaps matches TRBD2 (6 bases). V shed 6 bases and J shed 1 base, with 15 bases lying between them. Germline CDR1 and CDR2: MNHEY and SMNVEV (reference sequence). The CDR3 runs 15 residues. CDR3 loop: CASSRTSTPQETQYF. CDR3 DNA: TGTGCCAGCAGCCGTACTAGCACCCCCCAAGAGACCCAGTACTTC.

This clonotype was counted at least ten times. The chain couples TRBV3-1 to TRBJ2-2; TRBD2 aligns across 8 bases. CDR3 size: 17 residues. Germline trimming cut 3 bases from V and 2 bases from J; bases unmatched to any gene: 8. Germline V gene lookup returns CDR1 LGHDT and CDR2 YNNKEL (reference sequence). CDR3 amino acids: CASSHLIAGINTGELFF. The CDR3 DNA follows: TGTGCCAGCAGCCACCTAATAGCGGGGATAAACACCGGGGAGCTGTTTTTT.

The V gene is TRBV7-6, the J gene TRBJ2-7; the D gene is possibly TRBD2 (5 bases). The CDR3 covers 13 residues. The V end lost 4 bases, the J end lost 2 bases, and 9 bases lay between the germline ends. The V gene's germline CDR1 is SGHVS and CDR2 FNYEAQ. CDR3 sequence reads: CASSSRGTYEQYF. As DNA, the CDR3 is TGTGCCAGCAGCTCACGAGGGACCTACGAGCAGTACTTC. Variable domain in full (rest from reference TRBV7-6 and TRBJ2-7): GAGVSQSPRYKVTKRGQDVALRCDPISGHVSLYWYRQALGQGPEFLTYFNYEAQQDKSGLPNDRFSAERPEGSISTLTIQRTEQRDSAMYRCASSSRGTYEQYFGPGTRLTVT.

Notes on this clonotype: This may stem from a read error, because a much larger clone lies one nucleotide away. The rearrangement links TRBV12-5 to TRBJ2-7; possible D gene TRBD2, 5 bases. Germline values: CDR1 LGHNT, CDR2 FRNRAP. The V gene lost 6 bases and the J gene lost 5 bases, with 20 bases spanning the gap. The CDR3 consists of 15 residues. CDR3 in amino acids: CASGHLEGVVDEQYF. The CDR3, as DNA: TGTGCTAGTGGACACCTTGAGGGAGTCGTGGACGAGCAGTACTTC.

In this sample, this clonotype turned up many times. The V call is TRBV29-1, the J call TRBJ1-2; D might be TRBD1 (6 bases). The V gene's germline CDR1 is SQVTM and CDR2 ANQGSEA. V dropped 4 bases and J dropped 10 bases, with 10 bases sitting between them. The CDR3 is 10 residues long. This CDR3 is CSVGRQDYTF. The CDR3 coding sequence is TGCAGCGTTGGAAGACAGGACTACACCTTC.

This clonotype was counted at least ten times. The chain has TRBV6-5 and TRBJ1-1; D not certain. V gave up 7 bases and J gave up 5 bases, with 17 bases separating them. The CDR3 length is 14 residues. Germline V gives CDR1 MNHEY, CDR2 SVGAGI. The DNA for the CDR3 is TGTGCCAGCACAAGGCGGGGAGAAGGGACTGAAGCTTTCTTT. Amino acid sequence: CASTRRGEGTEAFF.

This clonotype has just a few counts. In DNA, the CDR3 is TGCAGTGCTAGAGAGGCGGGAGAAGGAGATACGCAGTATTTT. Protein: CSAREAGEGDTQYF. The chain has TRBV20-1 and TRBJ2-3, with 7 nucleotides matching TRBD2. CDR1 DFQATT and CDR2 SNEGSKA come from the germline V gene (reference sequence). CDR3 length: 14 residues. Losses at the gene ends were 0 bases for V and 5 bases for J; bases not matched to a gene: 5.

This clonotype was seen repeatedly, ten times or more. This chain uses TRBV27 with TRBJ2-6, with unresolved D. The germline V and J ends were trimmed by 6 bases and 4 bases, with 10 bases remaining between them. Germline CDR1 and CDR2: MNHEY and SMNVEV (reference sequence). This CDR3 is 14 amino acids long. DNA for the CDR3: TGTGCCAGCAGCCCCGGAGAGGGGGCCAACGTCCTGACTTTC. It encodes CASSPGEGANVLTF.

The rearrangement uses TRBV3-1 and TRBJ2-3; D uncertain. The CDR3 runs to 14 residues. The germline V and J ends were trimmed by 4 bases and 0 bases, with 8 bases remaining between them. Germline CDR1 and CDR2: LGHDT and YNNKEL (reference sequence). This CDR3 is CASSRTTSTDTQYF. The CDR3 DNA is TGTGCCAGCAGCCGTACGACTAGCACAGATACGCAGTATTTT.

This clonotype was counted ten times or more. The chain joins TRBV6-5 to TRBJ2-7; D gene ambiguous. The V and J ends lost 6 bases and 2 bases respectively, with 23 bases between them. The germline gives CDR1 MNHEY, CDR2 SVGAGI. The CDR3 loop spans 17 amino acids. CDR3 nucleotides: TGTGCCAGCAGCCGCCATCTGAACGAGGTGGGCGCCTACGAGCAGTACTTC. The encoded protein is CASSRHLNEVGAYEQYF.

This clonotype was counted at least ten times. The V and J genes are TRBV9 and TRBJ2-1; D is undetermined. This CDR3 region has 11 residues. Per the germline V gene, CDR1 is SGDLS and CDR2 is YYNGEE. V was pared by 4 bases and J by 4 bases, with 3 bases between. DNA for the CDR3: TGTGCCAGCAGCATTTACAATGAGCAGTTCTTC. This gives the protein CASSIYNEQFF.

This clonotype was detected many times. Here the CDR3 reads CASSHVAAGEETQYF. The DNA of the CDR3 is TGTGCCAGCAGCCATGTAGCAGCGGGAGAGGAGACCCAGTACTTC. The chain links TRBV7-9 to TRBJ2-5; 8 positions agree with TRBD2. Germline V CDR1 and CDR2: SEHNR, FQNEAQ (reference sequence). The CDR3 is 15 residues long. J lost 5 bases, V lost 5 bases, and 10 bases had no gene match.

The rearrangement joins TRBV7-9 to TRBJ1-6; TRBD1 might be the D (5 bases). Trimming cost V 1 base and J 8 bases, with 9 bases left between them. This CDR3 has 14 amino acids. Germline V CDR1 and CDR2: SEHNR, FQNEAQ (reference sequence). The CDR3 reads CASSLDRGDSPLHF. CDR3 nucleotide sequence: TGTGCCAGCAGCTTAGATCGGGGGGATTCACCCCTCCACTTT.

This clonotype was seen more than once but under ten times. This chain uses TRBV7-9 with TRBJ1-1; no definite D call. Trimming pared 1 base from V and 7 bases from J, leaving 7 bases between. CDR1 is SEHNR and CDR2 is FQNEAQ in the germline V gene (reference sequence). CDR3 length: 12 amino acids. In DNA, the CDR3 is TGTGCCAGCAGCTTAGACGGGCTTGAAGCTTTCTTT. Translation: CASSLDGLEAFF.

CDR3 protein: CATSAGQGPYEQYF. The CDR3, as DNA: TGTGCCACCAGCGCGGGACAGGGCCCCTACGAGCAGTACTTC. The chain links TRBV15 to TRBJ2-7; 9 bases align to TRBD1. The germline V gene encodes CDR1 LNHNV and CDR2 YYDKDF (reference sequence). The CDR3 is 14 residues long. J was trimmed by 2 bases and V by 5 bases; bases with no gene match: 4.

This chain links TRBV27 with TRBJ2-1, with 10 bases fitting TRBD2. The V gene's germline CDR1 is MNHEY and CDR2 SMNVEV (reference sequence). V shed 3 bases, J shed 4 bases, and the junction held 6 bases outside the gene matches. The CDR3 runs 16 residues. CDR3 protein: CASSFGLAEGYNEQFF. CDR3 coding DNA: TGTGCCAGCAGTTTCGGACTAGCGGAGGGATACAATGAGCAGTTCTTC.

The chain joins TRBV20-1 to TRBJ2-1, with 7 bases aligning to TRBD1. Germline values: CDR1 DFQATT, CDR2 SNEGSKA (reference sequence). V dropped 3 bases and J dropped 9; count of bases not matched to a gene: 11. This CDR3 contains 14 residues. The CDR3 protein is CSARTGTGSGEQFF. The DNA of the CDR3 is TGCAGTGCTAGGACAGGGACGGGGTCGGGTGAGCAGTTCTTC.

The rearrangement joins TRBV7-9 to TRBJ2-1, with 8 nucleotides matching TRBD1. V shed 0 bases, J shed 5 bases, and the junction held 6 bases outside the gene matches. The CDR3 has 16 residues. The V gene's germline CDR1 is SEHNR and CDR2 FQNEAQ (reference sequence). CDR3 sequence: CASSLAGTGNNNEQFF. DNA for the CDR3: TGTGCCAGCAGCTTAGCCGGGACAGGCAACAACAATGAGCAGTTCTTC.

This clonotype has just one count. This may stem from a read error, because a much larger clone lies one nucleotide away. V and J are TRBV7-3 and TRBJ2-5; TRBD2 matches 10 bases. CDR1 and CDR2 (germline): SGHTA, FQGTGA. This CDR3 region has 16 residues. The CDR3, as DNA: TGTGCCAGCAGCTTACATGTACTAGCGGGACAAGGGACCCAGTACTTC. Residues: CASSLHVLAGQGTQYF.

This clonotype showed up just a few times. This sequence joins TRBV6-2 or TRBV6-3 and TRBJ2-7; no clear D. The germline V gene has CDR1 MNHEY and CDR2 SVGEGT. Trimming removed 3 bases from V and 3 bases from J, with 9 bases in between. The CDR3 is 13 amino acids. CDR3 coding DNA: TGTGCCAGCAGTTATGTCAGAAGCTACGAGCAGTACTTC. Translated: CASSYVRSYEQYF.

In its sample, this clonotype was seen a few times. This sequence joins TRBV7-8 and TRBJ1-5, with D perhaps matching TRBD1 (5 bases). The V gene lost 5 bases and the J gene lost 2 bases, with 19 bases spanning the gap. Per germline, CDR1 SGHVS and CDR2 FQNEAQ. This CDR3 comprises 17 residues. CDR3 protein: CASSRAGGGIGNQPQHF. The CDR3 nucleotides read TGTGCCAGCAGCCGAGCCGGGGGAGGAATTGGCAATCAGCCCCAGCATTTT.